This T cell receptor (beta chain) is drawn from a study of blood T cell repertoires in COVID-19. Study context: PBMCs, B-cell-depleted T cells, or T cells provided the cDNA or gDNA that made up the material.

CDR3 size: 14 residues. Germline V gives CDR1 SGHAT, CDR2 FQNNGV. V dropped 4 bases and J dropped 3; count of bases not matched to a gene: 3. In its sample, this clone was seen once. Generated by immunoSEQ multiplex PCR, the TCRdb table keeps only in-frame clones and is missing some. Seen here are about 180,000 clones, over 80% observed once, and the top ten hold around 7.3%. The V call is TRBV11-2, the J call TRBJ1-1, with 9 bases that match TRBD1. Sequencing input: peripheral blood. The source is a woman aged 70-85 years with COVID-19, enrolled during active disease. CDR3 in amino acids: CASSSTGGYTEAFF. The DNA of the CDR3 is TGTGCCAGCAGCTCCACAGGGGGCTACACTGAAGCTTTCTTT.